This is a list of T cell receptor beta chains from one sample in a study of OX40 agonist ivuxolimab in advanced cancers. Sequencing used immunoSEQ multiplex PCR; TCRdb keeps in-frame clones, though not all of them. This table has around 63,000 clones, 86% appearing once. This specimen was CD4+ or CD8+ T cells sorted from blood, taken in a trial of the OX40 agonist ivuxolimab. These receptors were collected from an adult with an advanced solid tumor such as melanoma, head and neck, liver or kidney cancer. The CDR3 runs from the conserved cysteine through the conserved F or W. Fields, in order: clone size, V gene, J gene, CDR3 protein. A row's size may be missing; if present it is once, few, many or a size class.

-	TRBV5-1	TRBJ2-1	CASSLDPGAVDEQFF
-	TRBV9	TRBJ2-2	CASSVSGSRSTGELFF
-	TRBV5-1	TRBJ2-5	CASSPEGRGETQYF
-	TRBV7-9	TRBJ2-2	CASSFFSGRHGELFF
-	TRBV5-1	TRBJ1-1	CASSKGQGAFEAFF
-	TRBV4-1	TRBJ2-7	CASSQDHRGHEQYF
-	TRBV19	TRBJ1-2	CASSILGQGAPGYTF
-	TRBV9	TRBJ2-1	CASSVAGWGSYNEQFF
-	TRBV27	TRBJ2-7	CASSLGTTVGYEQYF
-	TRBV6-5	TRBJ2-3	CASSYISQGTDTQYF
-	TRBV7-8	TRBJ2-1	CASSYQPRDSSSNEQFF
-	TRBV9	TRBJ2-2	CASSERGRDTGELFF
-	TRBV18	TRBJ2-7	CASSPTSGTSYEQYF
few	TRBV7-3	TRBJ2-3	CASSPKVTSGRETDTQYF
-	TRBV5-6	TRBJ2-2	CASSSSRTGHVELFF
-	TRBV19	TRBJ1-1	CASSMVAGTLLGTEAFF
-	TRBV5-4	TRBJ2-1	CASSTGTSGSRIYNEQFF
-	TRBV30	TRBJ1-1	CAWSQQGMGTEAFF
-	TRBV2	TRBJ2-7	CASSEARAGGPIEQYF
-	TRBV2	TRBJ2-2	CASRSGQGGTGELFF
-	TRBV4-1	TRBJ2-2	CASSRRDSNGELFF
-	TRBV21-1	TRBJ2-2	CASSNRDIPFTGELFF
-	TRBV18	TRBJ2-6	CASSPGQGGPGANVLTF
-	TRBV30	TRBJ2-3	CAWSVRPNLVLNTDTQYF
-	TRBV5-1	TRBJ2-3	CASSPTTAGAGDTQYF
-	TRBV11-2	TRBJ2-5	CASSLDTGGGETQYF
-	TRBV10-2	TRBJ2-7	CASLFGRRQYF